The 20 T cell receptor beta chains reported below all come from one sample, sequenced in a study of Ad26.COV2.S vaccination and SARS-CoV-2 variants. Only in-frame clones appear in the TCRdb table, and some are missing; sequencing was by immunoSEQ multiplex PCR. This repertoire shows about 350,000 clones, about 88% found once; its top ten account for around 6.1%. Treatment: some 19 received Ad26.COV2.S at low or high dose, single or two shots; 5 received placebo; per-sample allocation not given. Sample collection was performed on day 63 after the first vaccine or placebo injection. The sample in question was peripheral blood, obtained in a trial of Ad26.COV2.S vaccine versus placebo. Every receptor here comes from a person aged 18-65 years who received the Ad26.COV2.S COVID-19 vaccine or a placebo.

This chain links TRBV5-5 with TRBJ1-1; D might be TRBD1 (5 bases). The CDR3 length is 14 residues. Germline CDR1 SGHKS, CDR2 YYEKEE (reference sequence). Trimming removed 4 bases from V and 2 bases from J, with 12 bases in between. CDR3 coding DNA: TGTGCCAGCAGCAAAAAGACAGATAACACTGAAGCTTTCTTT. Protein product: CASSKKTDNTEAFF.

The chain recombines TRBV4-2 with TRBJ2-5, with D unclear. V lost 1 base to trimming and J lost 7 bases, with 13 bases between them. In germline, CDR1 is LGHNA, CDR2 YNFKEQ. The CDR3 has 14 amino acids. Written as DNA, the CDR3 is TGTGCCAGCAGCCAAGCTCACTCCGAAGGGACCCAGTACTTC. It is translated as CASSQAHSEGTQYF.

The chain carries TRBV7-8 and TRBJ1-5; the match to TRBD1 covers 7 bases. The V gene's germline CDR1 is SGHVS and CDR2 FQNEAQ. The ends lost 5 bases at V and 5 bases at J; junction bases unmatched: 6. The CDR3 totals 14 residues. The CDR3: CASSPERGHQPQHF. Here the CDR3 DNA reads TGTGCCAGCAGCCCAGAAAGGGGGCATCAGCCCCAGCATTTT. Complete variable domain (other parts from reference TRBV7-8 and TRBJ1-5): GAGVSQSPRYKVAKRGQDVALRCDPISGHVSLFWYQQALGQGPEFLTYFQNEAQLDKSGLPSDRFFAERPEGSVSTLKIQRTQQEDSAVYLCASSPERGHQPQHFGDGTRLSIL.

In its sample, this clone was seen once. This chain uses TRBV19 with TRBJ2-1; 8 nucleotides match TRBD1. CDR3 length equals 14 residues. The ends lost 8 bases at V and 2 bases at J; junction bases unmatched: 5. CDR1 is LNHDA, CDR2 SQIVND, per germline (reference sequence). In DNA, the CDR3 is TGTGCCAGTTGCAGGGGGCTCACCTACAATGAGCAGTTCTTC. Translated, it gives CASCRGLTYNEQFF.

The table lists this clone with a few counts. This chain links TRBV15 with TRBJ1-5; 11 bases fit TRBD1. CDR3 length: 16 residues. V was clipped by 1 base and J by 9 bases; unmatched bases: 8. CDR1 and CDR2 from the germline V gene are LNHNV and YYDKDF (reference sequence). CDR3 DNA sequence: TGTGCCACCAGCAGAGGTCGGGACAGGGGGGCTATGCCCCAGCATTTT. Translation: CATSRGRDRGAMPQHF.

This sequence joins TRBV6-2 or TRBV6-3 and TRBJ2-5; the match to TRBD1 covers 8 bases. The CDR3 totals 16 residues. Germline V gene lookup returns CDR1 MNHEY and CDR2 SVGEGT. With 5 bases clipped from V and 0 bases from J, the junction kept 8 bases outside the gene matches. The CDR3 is CASSPGQGSYQETQYF. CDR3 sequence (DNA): TGTGCCAGCAGTCCCGGACAGGGTTCGTACCAAGAGACCCAGTACTTC.

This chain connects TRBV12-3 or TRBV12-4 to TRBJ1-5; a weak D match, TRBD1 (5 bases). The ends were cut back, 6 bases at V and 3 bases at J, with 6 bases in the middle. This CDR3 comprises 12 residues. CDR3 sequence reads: CASRDNNQPQHF. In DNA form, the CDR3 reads TGTGCCAGCAGGGACAACAATCAGCCCCAGCATTTT.

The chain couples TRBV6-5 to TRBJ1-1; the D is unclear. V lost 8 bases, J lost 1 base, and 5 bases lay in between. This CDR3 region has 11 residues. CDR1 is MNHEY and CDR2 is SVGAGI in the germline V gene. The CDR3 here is CASLRNTEAFF. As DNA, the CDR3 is TGTGCCAGCCTAAGGAACACTGAAGCTTTCTTT.

CDR3 sequence: CACKTLTEGKLFF. The CDR3 region has the DNA TGTGCCTGCAAAACGCTAACAGAGGGAAAACTGTTTTTT. V gene TRBV30 combines with J gene TRBJ1-4; no clear D. Per the germline V gene, CDR1 is GTSNPN and CDR2 is SVGIG (reference sequence). The V gene lost 6 bases and the J gene lost 10 bases, with 18 bases spanning the gap. The CDR3 contains 13 residues.

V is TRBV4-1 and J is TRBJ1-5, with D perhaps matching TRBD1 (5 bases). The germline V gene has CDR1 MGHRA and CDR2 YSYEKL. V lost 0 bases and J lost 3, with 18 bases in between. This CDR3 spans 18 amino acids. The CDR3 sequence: CASSQEPGRRIPNQPQHF. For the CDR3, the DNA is TGCGCCAGCAGCCAAGAACCGGGGCGGAGAATCCCCAATCAGCCCCAGCATTTT.

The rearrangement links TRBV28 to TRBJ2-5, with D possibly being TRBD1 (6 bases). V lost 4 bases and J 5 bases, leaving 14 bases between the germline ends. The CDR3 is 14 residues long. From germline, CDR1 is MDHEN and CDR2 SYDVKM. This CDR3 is CASSSPQGRETQYF. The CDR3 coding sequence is TGTGCCAGCAGTTCACCCCAGGGGCGGGAGACCCAGTACTTC.

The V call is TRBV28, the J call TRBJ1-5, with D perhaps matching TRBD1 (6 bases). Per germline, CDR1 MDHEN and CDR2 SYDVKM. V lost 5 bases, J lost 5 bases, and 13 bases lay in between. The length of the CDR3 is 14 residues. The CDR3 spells CASSDPQGHQPQHF. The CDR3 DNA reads TGTGCCAGCAGTGACCCACAGGGCCATCAGCCCCAGCATTTT.

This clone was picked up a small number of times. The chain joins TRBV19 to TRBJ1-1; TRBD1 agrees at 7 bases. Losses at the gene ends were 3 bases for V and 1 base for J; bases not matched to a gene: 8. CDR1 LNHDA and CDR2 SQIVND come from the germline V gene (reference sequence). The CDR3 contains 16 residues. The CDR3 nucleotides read TGTGCCAGTAGTATCTCGACAGGGACAAAGAACACTGAAGCTTTCTTT. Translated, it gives CASSISTGTKNTEAFF.

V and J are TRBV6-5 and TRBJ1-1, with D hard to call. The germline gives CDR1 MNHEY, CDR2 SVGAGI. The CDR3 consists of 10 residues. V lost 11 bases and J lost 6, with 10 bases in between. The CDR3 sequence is CAVRFSEAFF. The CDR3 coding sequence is TGTGCCGTCAGGTTTTCTGAAGCTTTCTTT.

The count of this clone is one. The CDR3 here is CASSLGQRGTDTQYF. CDR3 DNA: TGTGCCAGCAGCTTAGGTCAGCGTGGCACAGATACGCAGTATTTT. V is TRBV11-2 and J is TRBJ2-3; D is unresolved. The V and J ends lost 1 base and 1 base respectively, with 9 bases between them. This CDR3 region has 15 residues. The germline V gene encodes CDR1 SGHAT and CDR2 FQNNGV.

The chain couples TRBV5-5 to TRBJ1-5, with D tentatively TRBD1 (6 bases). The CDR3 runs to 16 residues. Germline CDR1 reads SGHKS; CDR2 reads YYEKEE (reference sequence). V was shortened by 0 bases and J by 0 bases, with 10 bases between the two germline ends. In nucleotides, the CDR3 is TGTGCCAGCAGCTTGGGGGCAGGGGCTAGCAATCAGCCCCAGCATTTT. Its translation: CASSLGAGASNQPQHF.

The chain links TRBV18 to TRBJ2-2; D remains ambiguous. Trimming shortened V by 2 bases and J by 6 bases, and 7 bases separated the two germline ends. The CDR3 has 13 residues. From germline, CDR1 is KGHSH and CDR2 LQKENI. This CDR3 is CASSPRHPGELFF. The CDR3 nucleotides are TGTGCCAGCTCACCAAGACATCCCGGGGAGCTGTTTTTT.

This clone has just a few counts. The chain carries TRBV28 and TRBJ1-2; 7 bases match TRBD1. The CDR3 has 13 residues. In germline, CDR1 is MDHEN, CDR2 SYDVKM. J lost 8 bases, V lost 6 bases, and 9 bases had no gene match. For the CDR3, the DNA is TGTGCCAGCAGCCAGAACAGGGGAATGGGCTACACCTTC. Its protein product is CASSQNRGMGYTF.

CDR3 DNA sequence: TGTGCCAGCAGTTACTCAGCGTTCGGGGACAATCAGCCCCAGCATTTT. It is translated as CASSYSAFGDNQPQHF. The chain is built from TRBV6-2 or TRBV6-3 and TRBJ1-5; D is uncertain. Deletions cut 0 bases from V and 3 bases from J, with 12 bases between. CDR1 is MNHEY and CDR2 is SVGEGT in the germline V gene. The CDR3 runs 16 residues.

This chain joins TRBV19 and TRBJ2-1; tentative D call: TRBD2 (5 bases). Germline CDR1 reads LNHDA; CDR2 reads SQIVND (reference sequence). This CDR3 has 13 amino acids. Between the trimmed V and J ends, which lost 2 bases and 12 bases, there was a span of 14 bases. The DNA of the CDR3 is TGTGCCAGTAGTATACTAGCTTGGGAGCGGCAGTTCTTC. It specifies CASSILAWERQFF. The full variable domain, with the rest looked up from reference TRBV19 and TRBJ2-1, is DGGITQSPKYLFRKEGQNVTLSCEQNLNHDAMYWYRQDPGQGLRLIYYSQIVNDFQKGDIAEGYSVSREKKESFPLTVTSAQKNPTAFYLCASSILAWERQFFGPGTRLTVL.